One and the same sample provided the 32 T cell receptor beta chains below, sequenced in a study of cytomegalovirus exposure and HLA in healthy donors. The PCR made use of 60 Vbeta and 13 Jbeta primers. TCRdb's copy holds only in-frame clones and misses some; the assay was immunoSEQ multiplex PCR. Counted here are more than 110,000 clones, more than 70% occurring once; the ten biggest clones make up about 2.2%. Specimen: PBMCs. These receptors originate from a man between 45 and 60 years old in good health and CMV-seronegative.

The chain employs TRBV19 and TRBJ2-7; 8 bases match TRBD1. Germline assignment: CDR1 LNHDA and CDR2 SQIVND (reference sequence). After removal of 10 bases from V and 2 bases from J, the junction contained 7 bases not matched to a gene. The CDR3 is made up of 13 amino acids. DNA for the CDR3: TGTGCCACCCAGACAGGGGTTCCCTACGAGCAGTACTTC. Translation gives CATQTGVPYEQYF.

The genes are TRBV29-1 and TRBJ1-4; maybe TRBD1 (5 bases). Trimming left V 4 bases short and J 2 bases short, with 8 bases between. Per the germline V gene, CDR1 is SQVTM and CDR2 is ANQGSEA. This CDR3 has 13 residues. In nucleotides, the CDR3 is TGCAGCGTTGGGGGCCGCACTAATGAAAAACTGTTTTTT. Translation: CSVGGRTNEKLFF.

This chain uses TRBV11-2 with TRBJ2-4, with 12 positions matching TRBD2. The CDR3 loop spans 20 amino acids. V lost 0 bases and J lost 0; bases outside the gene matches: 9. CDR1 and CDR2 from the germline V gene are SGHAT and FQNNGV. CDR3 nucleotide sequence: TGTGCCAGCAGCTTAGATCACGCGACTAGCGGGAGTATAGCCAAAAACATTCAGTACTTC. Translated: CASSLDHATSGSIAKNIQYF. The complete variable domain, with remaining parts taken from reference TRBV11-2 and TRBJ2-4, reads EAGVAQSPRYKIIEKRQSVAFWCNPISGHATLYWYQQILGQGPKLLIQFQNNGVVDDSQLPKDRFSAERLKGVDSTLKIQPAKLEDSAVYLCASSLDHATSGSIAKNIQYFGAGTRLSVL.

This CDR3 reads CASSLGGQIYGYTF. CDR3 coding DNA: TGTGCCAGCAGCTTAGGGGGACAGATCTATGGCTACACCTTC. The J gene is TRBJ1-2, the V gene TRBV11-3, with TRBD1 matching over 7 bases. J gave up 4 bases and V 1 base, and 3 bases lay outside the gene matches. CDR3 length: 14 residues. The germline gives CDR1 SGHNT, CDR2 YENEEA.

The chain couples TRBV19 to TRBJ2-6; possibly TRBD1 for D (6 bases). V was clipped by 5 bases and J by 0 bases, with 14 bases between them. The CDR3 has 17 amino acids. The germline V gene encodes CDR1 LNHDA and CDR2 SQIVND (reference sequence). In nucleotides, the CDR3 is TGTGCCAGTAGTGGACGAAACAGGGCCTCTGGGGCCAACGTCCTGACTTTC. Its translation is CASSGRNRASGANVLTF.

J is TRBJ2-5 and V is TRBV2; no clear D gene. Germline CDR1 reads SNHLY; CDR2 reads FYNNEI. The V gene lost 7 bases and the J gene lost 1 base, with 10 bases spanning the gap. The CDR3 covers 13 residues. CDR3 in DNA: TGTGCCAGCACCTTCGAGTTCCAAGAGACCCAGTACTTC. Its translation is CASTFEFQETQYF.

The DNA for the CDR3 is TGCGCCACCTCCGGGACAGGGATCGGGACCGGGGAGCTGTTTTTT. Protein: CATSGTGIGTGELFF. V and J are TRBV5-1 and TRBJ2-2; 9 nucleotides align to TRBD1. Per the germline V gene, CDR1 is SGHRS and CDR2 is YFSETQ. Trimming cost V 9 bases and J 5 bases; bases outside gene matches: 11. The CDR3 length is 15 residues.

The chain carries TRBV5-1 and TRBJ2-3, with D possibly TRBD1 on 7 matching bases. The CDR3 length is 15 residues. V gave up 1 base and J gave up 2 bases, with 11 bases separating them. Germline V CDR1 and CDR2: SGHRS, YFSETQ. The CDR3 region is CASSLQGGHTDTQYF. The CDR3 bases are TGCGCCAGCAGCTTGCAGGGGGGTCACACAGATACGCAGTATTTT.

The chain combines TRBV18 with TRBJ2-5; 7 bases align to TRBD1. J lost 1 base, V lost 6 bases, and 8 bases had no gene match. The germline V gene encodes CDR1 KGHSH and CDR2 LQKENI. The CDR3 contains 15 residues. CDR3 DNA sequence: TGTGCCAGCTCGCCTTCAACAGGGGTCCAAGAGACCCAGTACTTC. It translates to CASSPSTGVQETQYF.

This clone appeared a single time. CDR3 DNA sequence: TGTGCCAGCGCACCCGGGACAGGGGAGCGAAAGACCCAGTACTTC. Amino acid sequence: CASAPGTGERKTQYF. The rearrangement uses TRBV7-3 and TRBJ2-5; 10 nucleotides align to TRBD1. This CDR3 is built from 15 residues. Germline trimming cut 8 bases from V and 6 bases from J; bases unmatched to any gene: 12. The V gene's germline CDR1 is SGHTA and CDR2 FQGTGA.

J is TRBJ1-3 and V is TRBV19; D gene ambiguous. V was pared by 7 bases and J by 0 bases, with 16 bases between. The CDR3 runs 16 residues. CDR1 and CDR2 (germline): LNHDA, SQIVND (reference sequence). CDR3 in DNA: TGTGCCAGTACGGCGGCCCCAAGGAGCTCTGGAAACACCATATATTTT. It yields the protein CASTAAPRSSGNTIYF. The whole variable domain, remainder taken from reference TRBV19 and TRBJ1-3, is DGGITQSPKYLFRKEGQNVTLSCEQNLNHDAMYWYRQDPGQGLRLIYYSQIVNDFQKGDIAEGYSVSREKKESFPLTVTSAQKNPTAFYLCASTAAPRSSGNTIYFGEGSWLTVV.

Here the CDR3 reads CASSANGLTYNEQFF. The CDR3 DNA sequence: TGTGCCAGCAGCGCGAACGGTCTCACCTACAATGAGCAGTTCTTC. The J gene is TRBJ2-1, the V gene TRBV9; D is ambiguous. CDR1 and CDR2 from the germline V gene are SGDLS and YYNGEE. Trimming stripped 3 bases from V and 2 bases from J, with 12 bases between. The CDR3 spans 15 residues.

The chain links TRBV10-3 to TRBJ2-3; TRBD2 matches 12 bases. Germline CDR1 and CDR2: ENHRY and SYGVKD. The CDR3 has 16 amino acids. V was pared by 6 bases and J by 2 bases, with 6 bases of the junction left unmatched. The CDR3 sequence: CAIRVGTSGFTDTQYF. DNA for the CDR3: TGTGCCATCAGGGTGGGGACTAGCGGGTTCACAGATACGCAGTATTTT.

This clone showed up just a few times. The rearrangement joins TRBV9 to TRBJ2-7; D perhaps matches TRBD2 (5 bases). The V end was cut by 0 bases, the J end by 7 bases, with 17 bases between. The germline CDR1 and CDR2 sequences are SGDLS and YYNGEE. The CDR3 runs to 15 residues. CDR3 DNA sequence: TGTGCCAGCAGCGTAGGTAGAGGGCTCTCGGGGGAGCAGTACTTC. This encodes CASSVGRGLSGEQYF.

The CDR3 DNA reads TGTGCCAGTAGTACCCTAGGAGCCACCTGGGACGAGCAGTACTTC. It is translated as CASSTLGATWDEQYF. This chain connects TRBV19 to TRBJ2-7; D unresolved. Germline V gives CDR1 LNHDA, CDR2 SQIVND (reference sequence). The CDR3 spans 15 residues. Trimming took 4 bases from V and 5 from J, leaving 18 bases between them.

V and J are TRBV29-1 and TRBJ1-1, with D perhaps matching TRBD1 (6 bases). Trimming shortened V by 6 bases and J by 3 bases, and 11 bases separated the two germline ends. The CDR3 spans 12 residues. Germline V CDR1 and CDR2: SQVTM, ANQGSEA. CDR3 region: CSVGGQYTEAFF. CDR3 nucleotides: TGCAGCGTAGGAGGACAGTACACTGAAGCTTTCTTT. Based on the CDR3 plus reference TRBV29-1 and TRBJ1-1, the full variable domain is SAVISQKPSRDICQRGTSLTIQCQVDSQVTMMFWYRQQPGQSLTLIATANQGSEATYESGFVIDKFPISRPNLTFSTLTVSNMSPEDSSIYLCSVGGQYTEAFFGQGTRLTVV.

The CDR3 here is CASSSSGGEETQYF. The DNA for the CDR3 is TGCGCCAGCAGCTCTAGCGGGGGGGAAGAGACCCAGTACTTC. The chain combines TRBV5-1 with TRBJ2-5; 12 bases are shared with TRBD2. V gave up 3 bases and J gave up 3 bases; unmatched junction bases: 0. CDR3 length: 14 residues. The germline gives CDR1 SGHRS, CDR2 YFSETQ. The variable domain in full, completed from reference TRBV5-1 and TRBJ2-5, reads KAGVTQTPRYLIKTRGQQVTLSCSPISGHRSVSWYQQTPGQGLQFLFEYFSETQRNKGNFPGRFSGRQFSNSRSEMNVSTLELGDSALYLCASSSSGGEETQYFGPGTRLLVL.

The rearrangement joins TRBV5-1 to TRBJ2-3; D perhaps matches TRBD2 (6 bases). Looked up from germline, CDR1 is SGHRS and CDR2 is YFSETQ. V lost 0 bases, J lost 8 bases, and 10 bases lay in between. The length of the CDR3 is 13 residues. CDR3 amino acids: CASSLGSGVTQYF. DNA of the CDR3: TGCGCCAGCAGCTTGGGGTCGGGGGTTACGCAGTATTTT.

As regards this clone: One end of the junction varies from germline; a read error may be responsible. The chain has TRBV10-1 and TRBJ1-4; 7 bases fit TRBD1. The CDR3 has 9 amino acids. Germline CDR1 and CDR2: WNHNN and SYGVQD (reference sequence). In DNA, the CDR3 is TGCGCCAGCAGGGACAGGCACTCTTTT. Translation: CASRDRHSF.

This sequence joins TRBV6-5 and TRBJ2-7; the match to TRBD1 covers 7 bases. Germline V gene lookup returns CDR1 MNHEY and CDR2 SVGAGI. Germline trimming cut 2 bases from V and 0 bases from J; bases unmatched to any gene: 1. This CDR3 has 14 amino acids. The CDR3 spells CASSYGDSSYEQYF. The DNA for the CDR3 is TGTGCCAGCAGTTACGGGGACAGCTCCTACGAGCAGTACTTC.

The rearrangement uses TRBV5-6 and TRBJ2-3; TRBD2 aligns across 13 bases. This CDR3 has 16 residues. Germline lookup yields CDR1 SGHDT and CDR2 YYEEEE. Trimming removed 3 bases from V and 8 bases from J; junction bases left unmatched: 9. The CDR3 region has the DNA TGTGCCAGCAGCTCCACTAGCGGGGGGGCCCCAGGTACGCAGTATTTT. Its translation is CASSSTSGGAPGTQYF. The full variable domain, rest sourced from reference TRBV5-6 and TRBJ2-3, is DAGVTQSPTHLIKTRGQQVTLRCSPKSGHDTVSWYQQALGQGPQFIFQYYEEEERQRGNFPDRFSGHQFPNYSSELNVNALLLGDSALYLCASSSTSGGAPGTQYFGPGTRLTVL.

The chain has TRBV28 and TRBJ2-3, with D tentatively TRBD2 (5 bases). V was trimmed by 8 bases and J by 1 base, leaving 16 bases between them. Germline loops: CDR1 MDHEN, CDR2 SYDVKM. This CDR3 is 15 amino acids long. The CDR3 DNA reads TGTGCCAGCTCTCGGACCTTGGGAGGCACAGATACGCAGTATTTT. Its protein product is CASSRTLGGTDTQYF.

This clone was recorded once. The chain recombines TRBV7-8 with TRBJ2-2, with 7 nucleotides matching TRBD1. The length of the CDR3 is 14 residues. Germline lookup yields CDR1 SGHVS and CDR2 FQNEAQ. J was trimmed by 4 bases and V by 5 bases; bases with no gene match: 4. The CDR3 region is CASSETGTTGELFF. DNA of the CDR3: TGTGCCAGCAGCGAGACAGGGACCACCGGGGAGCTGTTTTTT.

V usage is TRBV5-1 and J usage is TRBJ2-3, with 11 bases that match TRBD2. The V gene end was trimmed by 4 bases and the J gene end by 5 bases; junction bases not matched to a gene: 9. Germline values: CDR1 SGHRS, CDR2 YFSETQ. This CDR3 has 16 amino acids. CDR3 amino acids: CASSRTSGSWQDTQYF. In DNA, the CDR3 is TGCGCCAGCAGCAGAACTAGCGGGAGTTGGCAAGATACGCAGTATTTT.

This clone has a single count. The rearrangement links TRBV30 to TRBJ1-1; the D is unclear. This CDR3 region has 12 residues. CDR1 and CDR2 (germline): GTSNPN, SVGIG (reference sequence). Trimming shortened V by 1 base and J by 5 bases, and 8 bases separated the two germline ends. The CDR3 sequence is CAWSGSGTEAFF. For the CDR3, the DNA is TGTGCCTGGAGTGGGTCCGGGACTGAAGCTTTCTTT.

A few counts support this clone. The genes are TRBV6-1 and TRBJ2-1; TRBD2 is a possible D gene (5 bases). The CDR3 runs to 11 residues. Germline CDR1 reads MNHNS; CDR2 reads SASEGT. Trimming cost V 7 bases and J 6 bases, with 7 bases left between them. CDR3 sequence reads: CASNRGNEQFF. In DNA form, the CDR3 reads TGTGCCAGCAACCGGGGCAATGAGCAGTTCTTC.

The V and J genes are TRBV5-1 and TRBJ2-7; D unclear. CDR3 length: 14 amino acids. V dropped 0 bases and J dropped 0 bases, with 7 bases sitting between them. Germline CDR1 is SGHRS and CDR2 is YFSETQ. CDR3 coding DNA: TGCGCCAGCAGCTTGGGATATAGCTCCTACGAGCAGTACTTC. It encodes CASSLGYSSYEQYF. Variable domain in full (rest from reference TRBV5-1 and TRBJ2-7): KAGVTQTPRYLIKTRGQQVTLSCSPISGHRSVSWYQQTPGQGLQFLFEYFSETQRNKGNFPGRFSGRQFSNSRSEMNVSTLELGDSALYLCASSLGYSSYEQYFGPGTRLTVT.

V usage is TRBV5-1 and J usage is TRBJ1-1, with D perhaps matching TRBD1 (6 bases). CDR1 SGHRS and CDR2 YFSETQ come from the germline V gene. V was cut by 4 bases and J by 0 bases, with 10 bases left in between. This CDR3 region has 14 residues. The CDR3 protein is CASSVGQMNTEAFF. CDR3 DNA: TGCGCCAGCAGCGTCGGACAGATGAACACTGAAGCTTTCTTT. The variable domain in full, with the rest retrieved from reference TRBV5-1 and TRBJ1-1, is KAGVTQTPRYLIKTRGQQVTLSCSPISGHRSVSWYQQTPGQGLQFLFEYFSETQRNKGNFPGRFSGRQFSNSRSEMNVSTLELGDSALYLCASSVGQMNTEAFFGQGTRLTVV.

The chain carries TRBV5-6 and TRBJ2-7, with D possibly matching TRBD2 (6 bases). Germline V gene data show CDR1 as SGHDT and CDR2 as YYEEEE. The V gene lost 0 bases and the J gene lost 5 bases, with 18 bases spanning the gap. This CDR3 has 16 residues. CDR3 sequence reads: CASSLAGAGYGHEQYF. The CDR3 DNA reads TGTGCCAGCAGCTTGGCCGGGGCGGGATACGGGCACGAGCAGTACTTC.

This clone was picked up one time. The chain combines TRBV28 with TRBJ1-2, with TRBD1 matching over 8 bases. The CDR3 length is 16 residues. CDR1 and CDR2 (germline): MDHEN, SYDVKM. J lost 1 base, V lost 6 bases, and 10 bases had no gene match. CDR3 loop: CASRASGQEINYGYTF. DNA for the CDR3: TGTGCCAGCAGAGCATCGGGACAGGAGATTAACTATGGCTACACCTTC.

The chain links TRBV7-9 to TRBJ1-1; no reliable D call. Trimming shortened V by 3 bases and J by 1 base, and 12 bases separated the two germline ends. Germline values: CDR1 SEHNR, CDR2 FQNEAQ (reference sequence). The CDR3 has 15 amino acids. CDR3 in amino acids: CASSLSGLKNTEAFF. CDR3 DNA: TGTGCCAGCAGCTTGAGCGGGCTAAAGAACACTGAAGCTTTCTTT.

The rearrangement uses TRBV5-1 and TRBJ2-7, with D uncertain. Per germline, CDR1 SGHRS and CDR2 YFSETQ. The CDR3 consists of 13 residues. Between the trimmed V and J ends, which lost 0 bases and 4 bases, there was a span of 8 bases. Written as DNA, the CDR3 is TGCGCCAGCAGCTTGGAGCCACAGTACGAGCAGTACTTC. This translates into CASSLEPQYEQYF.